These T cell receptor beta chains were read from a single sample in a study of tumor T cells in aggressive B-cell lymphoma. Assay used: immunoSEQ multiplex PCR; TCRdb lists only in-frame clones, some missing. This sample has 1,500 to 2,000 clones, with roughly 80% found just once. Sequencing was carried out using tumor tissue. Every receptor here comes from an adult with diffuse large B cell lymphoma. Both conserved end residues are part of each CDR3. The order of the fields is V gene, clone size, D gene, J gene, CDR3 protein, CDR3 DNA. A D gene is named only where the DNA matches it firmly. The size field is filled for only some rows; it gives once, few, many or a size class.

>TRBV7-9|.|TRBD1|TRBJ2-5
CASRGITGEQETQYF
TGTGCCAGCAGGGGAATTACAGGGGAGCAAGAGACCCAGTACTTC
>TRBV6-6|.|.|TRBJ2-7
CASSYDSTYEQYF
TGTGCCAGCAGTTATGACTCCACCTACGAGCAGTACTTC
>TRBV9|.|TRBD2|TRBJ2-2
CASSVDPAGGYTGELFF
TGTGCCAGCAGCGTAGATCCAGCGGGAGGGTACACCGGGGAGCTGTTTTTT
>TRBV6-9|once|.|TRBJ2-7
CASRLRDPKQGWTRLLYEQYF
TGTGCCAGCAGACTAAGGGACCCCAAACAGGGCTGGACTAGACTTCTCTACGAGCAGTACTTC
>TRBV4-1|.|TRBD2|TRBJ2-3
CASSQVSWAGVDTQYF
TGCGCCAGCAGCCAAGTCTCGTGGGCGGGAGTAGATACGCAGTATTTT
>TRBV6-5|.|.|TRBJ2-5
CASSYFGQKESQYF
TGTGCCAGCAGTTACTTTGGACAGAAAGAGAGCCAGTACTTC
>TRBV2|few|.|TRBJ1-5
CASSGAYSNQPQHF
TGTGCCAGCAGTGGGGCTTATAGCAATCAGCCCCAGCATTTT
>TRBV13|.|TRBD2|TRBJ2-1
CASSPTSGNYNEQFF
TGTGCCAGCAGCCCGACTAGCGGCAATTACAATGAGCAGTTCTTC
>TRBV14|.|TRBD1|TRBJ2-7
CASSQGGTGGGEQYF
TGTGCCAGCAGCCAAGGTGGGACAGGGGGCGGCGAGCAGTACTTC
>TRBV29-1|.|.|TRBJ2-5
CSVVRGAHPNKVGAKTQYF
TGCAGCGTTGTCCGTGGAGCCCACCCCAATAAGGTGGGGGCGAAGACCCAGTACTTC
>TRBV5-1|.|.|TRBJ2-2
CASSFLAANTGELFF
TGCGCCAGCAGCTTTTTAGCTGCGAACACCGGGGAGCTGTTTTTT
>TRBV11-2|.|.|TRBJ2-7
CASSFTGYPLLYEQYF
TGTGCCAGCAGCTTCACAGGTTACCCTTTACTCTACGAGCAGTACTTC
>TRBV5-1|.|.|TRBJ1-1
CASSLTPGVRAFF
TGCGCCAGCAGCTTGACCCCCGGAGTTAGAGCTTTCTTT
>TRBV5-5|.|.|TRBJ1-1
CASSLNVGLNTEAFF
TGTGCCAGCAGCTTGAATGTGGGCCTGAATACTGAAGCTTTCTTT
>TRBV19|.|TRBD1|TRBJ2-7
CASSIGQGLLYEQYF
TGTGCCAGTAGTATAGGACAGGGGCTACTCTACGAGCAGTACTTC
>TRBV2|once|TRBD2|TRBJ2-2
CASGGEAGELFF
TGTGCCAGCGGGGGGGAGGCCGGGGAGCTGTTTTTT
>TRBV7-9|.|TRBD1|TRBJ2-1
CASKEGQGVVNEQFF
TGTGCCAGCAAGGAGGGACAGGGGGTGGTCAATGAGCAGTTCTTC
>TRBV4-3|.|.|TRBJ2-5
CASSQDAAPLEQYF
TGCGCCAGCAGCCAAGATGCCGCCCCGCTGGAGCAGTACTTC
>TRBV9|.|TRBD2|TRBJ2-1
CASSGRTSSYNEQFF
TGTGCCAGCAGCGGAAGGACTAGCTCCTACAATGAGCAGTTCTTC
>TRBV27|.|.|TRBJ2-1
CASSPGMYYNEQFF
TGTGCCAGCAGCCCAGGGATGTATTACAATGAGCAGTTCTTC
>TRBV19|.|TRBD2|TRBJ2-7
CASSTKSGGPYEQYF
TGTGCCAGTAGTACAAAGTCGGGAGGGCCATACGAGCAGTACTTC
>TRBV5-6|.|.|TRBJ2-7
CASSDTGIYEQYF
TGTGCCAGCAGCGACACAGGGATCTACGAGCAGTACTTC
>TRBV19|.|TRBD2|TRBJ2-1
CASTRGVVQFF
TGTGCCAGTACCCGGGGGGTAGTGCAGTTCTTC
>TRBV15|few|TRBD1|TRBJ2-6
CATSRTDRGTGANVLTF
TGTGCCACCAGCAGGACGGACAGGGGAACTGGGGCCAACGTCCTGACTTTC
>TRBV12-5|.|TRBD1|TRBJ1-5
CASGLDGQGNQPQHF
TGTGCTAGTGGTTTGGATGGACAGGGGAATCAGCCCCAGCATTTT
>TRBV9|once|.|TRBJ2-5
CASSVGGSQETQYF
TGTGCCAGCAGCGTAGGGGGCAGCCAAGAGACCCAGTACTTC
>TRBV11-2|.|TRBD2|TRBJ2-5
CASSLGTSVGGETQYF
TGTGCCAGCAGCTTAGGGACTAGCGTTGGGGGAGAGACCCAGTACTTC
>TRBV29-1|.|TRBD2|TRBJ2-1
CSVASGRQYNEQFF
TGCAGCGTCGCTAGCGGGAGGCAGTATAATGAGCAGTTCTTC
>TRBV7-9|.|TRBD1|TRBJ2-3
CASSPDRDQDTQYF
TGTGCCAGCAGCCCTGACAGGGACCAAGATACGCAGTATTTT
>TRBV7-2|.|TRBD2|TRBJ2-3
CASSQPAGGLDTQYF
TGTGCCAGCAGCCAACCGGCGGGAGGGTTAGATACGCAGTATTTT
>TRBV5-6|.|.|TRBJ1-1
CASSLLTVFTEAFF
TGTGCCAGCAGCTTGCTGACAGTTTTTACTGAAGCTTTCTTT
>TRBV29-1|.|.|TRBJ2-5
CSVDRGVEYQETQYF
TGCAGCGTTGACAGGGGGGTTGAGTACCAAGAGACCCAGTACTTC
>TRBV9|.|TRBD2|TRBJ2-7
CASSVSSGGYEQYF
TGTGCCAGCAGCGTCTCTAGCGGGGGCTACGAGCAGTACTTC
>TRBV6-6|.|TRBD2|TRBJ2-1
CASSYVLAGYNEQFF
TGTGCCAGCAGTTACGTGCTAGCGGGATACAATGAGCAGTTCTTC
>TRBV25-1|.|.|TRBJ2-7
CASSGMWGPSGITYEQYF
TGTGCCAGCAGCGGAATGTGGGGGCCCAGCGGGATCACCTACGAGCAGTACTTC